A single sample gave rise to the 2 T cell receptor beta chains below, sequenced in a study of blood T cell repertoires in COVID-19. The table came from immunoSEQ multiplex PCR; TCRdb's copy has only in-frame clones and leaves some out. The data show fewer than 60,000 clones, under 85% seen once. The material sequenced was peripheral blood. The receptors here all came from a man in his 70s with active COVID-19.

This chain uses TRBV5-1 with TRBJ2-1; TRBD1 aligns across 7 bases. The CDR3 sequence is 13 residues long. The V segment lost 1 base and the J segment 8 bases; nucleotides outside the gene matches: 3. Looked up from germline, CDR1 is SGHRS and CDR2 is YFSETQ. In nucleotides, the CDR3 is TGCGCCAGCAGCTTGCGTCAGGGGGATGAGCAGTTCTTC. It specifies CASSLRQGDEQFF.

The chain links TRBV19 to TRBJ1-2; 8 nucleotides align to TRBD1. From germline, CDR1 is LNHDA and CDR2 SQIVND (reference sequence). This CDR3 comprises 14 residues. Losses at the gene ends were 3 bases for V and 7 bases for J; bases not matched to a gene: 7. CDR3 sequence: CASSINRGSGGYTF. As DNA, the CDR3 is TGTGCCAGTAGTATCAACAGGGGGAGCGGTGGCTACACCTTC.